The present T cell receptor (beta chain) was sequenced within a study of tumor and adjacent non-tumor tissue in lung cancer. The library came from three nested PCR rounds adapted from ARM-PCR protocols. TCRdb processed the multiplex PCR reads anew with MiXCR; each CDR3 protein has one entry. The data contain about 93,000 distinct CDR3 sequences, around 71% of them singletons. RNA was extracted from bulk tissue without any cell sorting. This clonotype was found once. The CDR3 sequence is 13 residues long. V was clipped by 3 bases and J by 10 bases; unmatched bases: 7. Germline V gives CDR1 SQVTM, CDR2 ANQGSEA.

The chain couples TRBV29-1 to TRBJ1-2; 11 bases are shared with TRBD1. The sequence came from a man aged 55-75 years with non-small cell lung cancer. Sequences were obtained from lung tumor tissue. The CDR3 protein is CSVEDRGLSVYTF. The CDR3 region has the DNA TGCAGCGTTGAGGACAGGGGGCTTTCCGTCTACACCTTC.